This is a list of T cell receptor beta chains from one sample in a study of Ad26.COV2.S vaccination and SARS-CoV-2 variants. The table came from immunoSEQ multiplex PCR; TCRdb's copy has only in-frame clones and leaves some out. The sample records 350,000 to 400,000 clones, about 85% being singletons. Sample: peripheral blood, taken in a trial of Ad26.COV2.S vaccine versus placebo. Receptor source: a person aged 18 to 65 who received the Ad26.COV2.S COVID-19 vaccine or a placebo. The CDR3 runs from the conserved cysteine through the conserved F or W.

V gene: TRBV7-9
J gene: TRBJ2-7
CDR3 protein: CASSLGPGTYEQYF

V gene: TRBV29-1
J gene: TRBJ2-7
CDR3 protein: CSVLQGGSEQYF

V gene: TRBV5-1
J gene: TRBJ1-2
CDR3 protein: CASSRRGGNGYTF

V gene: TRBV11-3
J gene: TRBJ2-2
CDR3 protein: CASSRGGELFF

V gene: TRBV19
J gene: TRBJ1-4
CDR3 protein: CASSPWGPEKLFF

V gene: TRBV19
J gene: TRBJ2-5
CDR3 protein: CASNGTGQGGVLETQYF

V gene: TRBV4-1
J gene: TRBJ2-7
CDR3 protein: CASSHAVSRDYEQYF

V gene: TRBV5-1
J gene: TRBJ1-1
CDR3 protein: CASSWGQLNTEAFF

V gene: TRBV29-1
J gene: TRBJ1-2
CDR3 protein: CSVEGLHESGYGYTF

V gene: TRBV19
J gene: TRBJ2-5
CDR3 protein: CASGIGQGRQETQYF

V gene: TRBV7-2
J gene: TRBJ2-2
CDR3 protein: CASSQYGGAVGELFF

V gene: TRBV11-2
J gene: TRBJ1-1
CDR3 protein: CASSLDQQMGAFF

V gene: TRBV7-9
J gene: TRBJ2-7
CDR3 protein: CASSGTTDIMDEQYF

V gene: TRBV6-5
J gene: TRBJ2-6
CDR3 protein: CASSYSWAGANVLTF

V gene: TRBV2
J gene: TRBJ2-3
CDR3 protein: CASRADGDSTDTQYF

V gene: TRBV5-1
J gene: TRBJ1-1
CDR3 protein: CASSVRLGNTEAFF

V gene: TRBV3-1/TRBV3-2
J gene: TRBJ2-3
CDR3 protein: CASSQVGDTQYF

V gene: TRBV5-1
J gene: TRBJ1-2
CDR3 protein: CASSLGGQPYGYTF

V gene: TRBV25-1
J gene: TRBJ2-3
CDR3 protein: CASSAVMLAGEDTQYF

V gene: TRBV5-1
J gene: TRBJ1-2
CDR3 protein: CASSLAVERLYGYTF

V gene: TRBV7-9
J gene: TRBJ2-7
CDR3 protein: CASSPTWGGNEYEQYF

V gene: TRBV3-1/TRBV3-2
J gene: TRBJ1-1
CDR3 protein: CASSLGQGPGTEAFF

V gene: TRBV30
J gene: TRBJ2-7
CDR3 protein: CAWSVIGILSEQYF

V gene: TRBV5-4
J gene: TRBJ2-7
CDR3 protein: CASSFSGTVYEQYF

V gene: TRBV27
J gene: TRBJ2-3
CDR3 protein: CASSSSGVLLTDTQYF

V gene: TRBV5-4
J gene: TRBJ2-3
CDR3 protein: CASSPGGRRVSTDTQYF